This T cell receptor (beta chain) was found in a study of cytomegalovirus exposure and HLA in healthy donors (dated by TCRdb to about 2017). Broadly, across the study: According to an earlier analysis of 587 of the donors, 150 million to 200 million T cells yielded 117 million unique TCR beta sequences and roughly 280 Gb of sequence data. A later genetic analysis took genome-wide SNP genotypes for about three fifths of the roughly 670 donors and used that subset as a discovery cohort. In an earlier analysis of about 590 of the donors, high-throughput TCR beta sequencing was used to judge whether each TCR beta V gene segment behaved as functional or pseudogenic. Of the 300 to 500 genotyped donors, less than 90% were placed in the genetic ancestry cluster associated with self-reported Caucasian donors. Along with the roughly 670-subject first cohort, a separate validation cohort of some 130 different subjects was used. Among some 400 genotyped donors of the cohort, an average of around 250,000 unique TCR beta nucleotide sequences was sequenced per donor, of which roughly 18% were non-productive. To predict cytomegalovirus infection status, the study combined high-throughput TCR immunosequencing, statistical association of individual TCRs with disease status, and machine learning. The number of donors typed differed by locus, with 629-630 for A, B, C, DRB1 and DQB1, roughly 520 for DQA1, under 610 for DPA1, and some 440 for DPB1. Class I and class II HLA loci were covered by the typing at four-digit resolution. The study was designed to test whether signatures of past pathogen exposure could be identified by cataloging public T cell receptors. A later analysis re-analyzed previously published TCR beta repertoires from 666 donors and added high-resolution HLA genotyping to study TCR occurrence patterns. About 300 gigabases of sequencing data and 70 million to 85 million unique TCR sequences were included in an early release covering roughly 600 HLA-typed donors. Donor age, sex, ethnicity and CMV serostatus were compiled alongside the repertoire data. The study used immunosequencing to profile the T cell repertoires of several hundred subjects and linked those repertoires to cytomegalovirus serostatus. A few DR-DQ haplotypes were handled as single units for association and clustering because linkage in the cohort was strong. In the later analysis, no new phenotypic data were used to find candidate immune exposures; instead, reliance was placed on TCR beta sequences and their occurrence across donors. All discovery cohort repertoires had been generated using a single sequencing platform.

V loses 4 bases, J loses 0 bases, and the germline ends lie 11 bases apart. Taken from cysteine to phenylalanine, the CDR3 has 14 residues. The sequence is cut down to CDR3 DNA, 42 bases in frame from base 1. Per the germline V gene, SGDLS is the CDR1 and YYNGEE is the CDR2. A remark on this clone: Its recognized antigen is unknown. The input lacks base qualities; no much larger clone sits a single base away.

In total, 630 or so healthy bone marrow donors made up the cohort. All cohort members were sampled while nominally healthy, although unrecorded immune exposures were likely present. The donor was CMV seronegative and was included in the group of a few hundred seronegative cohort members. A peripheral blood sample was provided by each donor, and peripheral blood mononuclear cells were used for TCR beta sequencing. Genomic DNA was extracted from the blood cell samples with the Qiagen DNeasy Blood Extraction Kit. Libraries were built with the immunoSEQ multiplex PCR assay. A mixture of 60 forward primers for TCR Vbeta segments and 13 reverse primers for TCR Jbeta segments was used in the multiplex PCR. The CDR3 region of rearranged TCR beta genes was amplified from genomic DNA with a multiplex PCR assay. The amplified TCR beta libraries were sequenced on the Illumina HiSeq System as 87-base-pair reads. The authors' pipeline ran thus. In a later analysis, 77 million or so unique TCR beta chains were counted across the roughly 670 repertoires, and approximately 11 million of these chains were shared by at least two donors. Raw reads were error-corrected and collapsed into unique sequences with a nearest-neighbor algorithm that merged closely related sequences to remove PCR and sequencing errors. V, D and J gene segments were assigned by aligning CDR3 sequences to IMGT reference sequences. Each retained sequence needed at least a six-nucleotide match to both a V gene segment and a J gene segment. A rearrangement was called productive if the CDR3 had no stop codons and remained in frame with V and J, and every other rearrangement was called non-productive. Following IMGT convention, CDR3 was defined as the stretch from the second conserved V-encoded cysteine to the conserved J-encoded phenylalanine. Sequences without an unambiguous match to a single V gene segment were excluded from the earlier analysis of about 630 of the donors. An earlier analysis of about 600 of the donors called V segments functional above 56.7% productive rearrangements and segregating when the between-donor standard deviation exceeded 5%. A statistical classification framework was developed to diagnose cytomegalovirus status using the catalog of TCR beta chain sequences. V and J gene assignment, in a later analysis, came from comparing TCR nucleotide sequences with IMGT/GENE-DB human TR gene sequences. Using the TCRdist pipeline, a later analysis assigned CDR3 sequences along with most-parsimonious VDJ recombination scenarios. A later analysis defined each TCR beta chain by its CDR3 amino acid sequence plus V-gene family, and excluded reads lacking a unique V-gene family. A later analysis removed several hundred highly shared, low-generation-probability nucleotide sequences to deal with suspected cross-contamination and a sequencing artifact. A later analysis calculated a clonal expansion index for each public chain from normalized within-repertoire ranks of inferred template counts. In a later analysis, generation probabilities were computed with a VDJ recombination model fitted to out-of-frame rearrangements, and the resulting probabilities were checked against IGoR. In a later analysis, TCR-TCR, TCR-HLA and TCR-CMV co-occurrence was scored with hypergeometric tests, and a repertoire-size bias correction was applied to TCR pairs. To estimate false discovery rates, a later analysis permuted the HLA or CMV assignments 20 times. In a later analysis, co-occurring TCRs were grouped using DBSCAN, and TCRdist sequence similarity was added for clustering within HLA-allele-positive subsets. Co-occurrence clustering excluded repertoires with fewer than 30,000 or more than 120,000 public chains, plus five with anomalous nucleotide sharing. TCRdb mirrors the immuneACCESS table, restricted to in-frame sequences. Some clones are absent from its copies; in checked studies, under half trace to an unresolved V gene, and the reason for the others is unknown. For V, J and clone size, that table is used; D and trimming come from the DNA. The sample table lists about 170,000 clones, 80% of them with a count of one. About 2.5% of the sample comes from the top ten.

Study-wide findings and limitations: Sequencing depth was assumed to be roughly uniform across donors in the presence/absence analyses, though that assumption may not hold. A further reported finding was that TCR beta sequences accurately predicted the HLA-A and HLA-B alleles for most subjects in the first cohort. In vitro tests confirmed that a few of the cytomegalovirus-associated TCR beta chains recognize cytomegalovirus antigens. A total of 150 to 200 TCR beta chains were listed by the study as associated with cytomegalovirus. It was suggested by the authors that the approach could potentially be generalized to other disease states and immunological phenotypes. In a later genetic analysis, fewer N-insertions in productive TCRs were reported among donors in an Asian-associated ancestry cluster than the roughly 700-donor mean. In a later genetic analysis, a missense DCLRE1C variant was associated with V-gene and J-gene trimming of TCR beta chains, and the association was replicated in an independent cohort. Fewer than 20 rarely observed V segments, including chromosome 9 orphons, were excluded from the earlier analysis of just under 600 of the donors because counts were too low. Correlated functional status among segregating V segments might be attributable to linkage disequilibrium, but an unknown experimental factor could not be ruled out. Specific HLA alleles were associated with roughly 16,000 TCR beta sequences at a false discovery rate of 0.05 in a later analysis. In a later analysis, TCR association rates were found to vary across HLA loci, with the most associated TCRs seen for DRB1 alleles and the fewest for HLA-C alleles. Strong co-occurrence of HLA alleles, especially DR and DQ, made assigning TCR associations to individual alleles difficult. According to a later analysis, parvovirus B19, influenza, CMV and Epstein-Barr virus appeared linked to several top co-occurrence clusters. Across donors, most TCR sequences were observed very rarely, whereas some public TCRs were present in many individuals. The classifier was reported to diagnose cytomegalovirus status with high specificity and sensitivity in both the original cohort and the validation cohort. The only immune exposure information available for the cohort was CMV serostatus. HLA typing was unavailable for some donors at each locus, so association tests used only the typed subset. In a later analysis, HLA-associated TCR beta chains showed more clonal expansion and lower generation probabilities than non-associated chains that were equally common. In a later analysis, most CMV-associated TCR beta chains were found to appear HLA-restricted, with HLA associations seemingly driven largely by CMV exposure. A group of highly shared sequence variants was considered likely to be a technical artifact of the sequencing pipeline. An earlier analysis of around 600 of the donors showed that most TCR beta V segments appeared in productive rearrangements either about 87% or about 30% of the time, which broadly matched IMGT annotations. Some IMGT-functional V segments, including TRBV6-2 and TRBV6-3, could not be distinguished by the 87-base-pair reads and were therefore excluded. The cohort was sequenced for TCR beta chains only, and without alpha or paired-chain data the features that could be detected were limited.

The receptor chain draws on TRBV9 and TRBJ2-7; 5 matching bases give a weak D call of TRBD2. Sequenced: PBMCs. This receptor was obtained from a male donor in good health and CMV-seronegative. The CDR3 reads as follows: CASSLGGSSYEQYF. The bases are TGTGCCAGCAGCCTAGGTGGGAGCTCCTACGAGCAGTACTTC.